The rows below give T cell receptor beta chains drawn from one sample of a study of blood T cell repertoires in COVID-19. Method: immunoSEQ multiplex PCR; TCRdb's copy keeps in-frame clones and lacks some. The sample includes 230,000 or so clones, 70% to 90% of them seen just once. The specimen sequenced was PBMCs or T cells enriched from blood (not recorded which). The source is a woman aged 45-59 years who had been exposed to COVID-19. Both conserved end residues are part of each CDR3. A D gene is named only where the DNA matches it firmly. A clone size is listed for some rows: how often the clone was seen (once, few, many), or a class if it is expanded.

j_gene: TRBJ1-2
v_gene: TRBV2
d_gene: TRBD1
len: 14
abundance: -
CDR3nt: TGTGCCAGCAGCGGACAGGGGGCAAGGGATGGCTACACCTTC
CDR3aa: CASSGQGARDGYTF

j_gene: TRBJ2-3
v_gene: TRBV11-2
d_gene: TRBD1
len: 14
abundance: once
CDR3nt: TGTGCCAGCAGCAGACCGGATGGGGACAGGGCGCAGTATTTT
CDR3aa: CASSRPDGDRAQYF

j_gene: TRBJ2-7
v_gene: TRBV7-2
d_gene: TRBD1
len: 13
abundance: -
CDR3nt: TGTGCCAGCAGCCCGGGACAGGGATACGAGCAGTACTTC
CDR3aa: CASSPGQGYEQYF

j_gene: TRBJ2-3
v_gene: TRBV29-1
d_gene: -
len: 13
abundance: -
CDR3nt: TGCAGCGTTGTTGGGGCAGCCACAGATACGCAGTATTTT
CDR3aa: CSVVGAATDTQYF

j_gene: TRBJ1-1
v_gene: TRBV5-1
d_gene: -
len: 15
abundance: -
CDR3nt: TGCGCCAGCAGCTTGGAGGAGGGGAGAACTACTGAAGCTTTCTTT
CDR3aa: CASSLEEGRTTEAFF

j_gene: TRBJ2-3
v_gene: TRBV19
d_gene: -
len: 14
abundance: -
CDR3nt: TGTGCCAGTAGCTTGGCGGGATACACAGATACGCAGTATTTT
CDR3aa: CASSLAGYTDTQYF

j_gene: TRBJ2-2
v_gene: TRBV7-2
d_gene: -
len: 14
abundance: -
CDR3nt: TGTGCCAGCAGCTTAAGAGGGCCCACCGGGGAGCTGTTTTTT
CDR3aa: CASSLRGPTGELFF

j_gene: TRBJ2-3
v_gene: TRBV5-1
d_gene: TRBD2
len: 16
abundance: -
CDR3nt: TGCGCCAGCAGCTTGTTCCAGCGGGGGGGCCAAGATACGCAGTATTTT
CDR3aa: CASSLFQRGGQDTQYF

j_gene: TRBJ2-5
v_gene: TRBV30
d_gene: -
len: 14
abundance: -
CDR3nt: TGTGCCTGGAGTCGCCGGCGGCTTGGGGAGACCCAGTACTTC
CDR3aa: CAWSRRRLGETQYF

j_gene: TRBJ1-1
v_gene: TRBV5-1
d_gene: -
len: 13
abundance: -
CDR3nt: TGCGCCAGCAGCCGGGAAGTAGCCACTGAAGCTTTCTTT
CDR3aa: CASSREVATEAFF

j_gene: TRBJ2-5
v_gene: TRBV11-3
d_gene: -
len: 13
abundance: -
CDR3nt: TGTGCCAGCAGCTTAAACAGTCAAGAGACCCAGTACTTC
CDR3aa: CASSLNSQETQYF

j_gene: TRBJ2-1
v_gene: TRBV10-1
d_gene: TRBD2
len: 15
abundance: -
CDR3nt: TGCGCCAGCAGTGAGTTCCTAGCGGGTAGGGGTGAGCAGTTCTTC
CDR3aa: CASSEFLAGRGEQFF

j_gene: TRBJ1-1
v_gene: TRBV6-5
d_gene: -
len: 13
abundance: -
CDR3nt: TGTGCCATCACGTCATTAGGGGGCACTGAAGCTTTCTTT
CDR3aa: CAITSLGGTEAFF

j_gene: TRBJ1-5
v_gene: TRBV4-1
d_gene: -
len: 16
abundance: -
CDR3nt: TGCGCCAGCAGCCAAGTAGGGGAAGATAGCAATCAGCCCCAGCATTTT
CDR3aa: CASSQVGEDSNQPQHF

j_gene: TRBJ1-5
v_gene: TRBV15
d_gene: -
len: 17
abundance: -
CDR3nt: TGTGCCACCAGCATGACTCGCGGGACGGCTAGCAATCAGCCCCAGCATTTT
CDR3aa: CATSMTRGTASNQPQHF

j_gene: TRBJ1-2
v_gene: TRBV11-2
d_gene: -
len: 14
abundance: -
CDR3nt: TGTGCCAGCAGCTTGGGGGGAGATAACTATGGCTACACCTTC
CDR3aa: CASSLGGDNYGYTF

j_gene: TRBJ2-5
v_gene: TRBV4-2
d_gene: -
len: 14
abundance: -
CDR3nt: TGTGCCAGCAGTGCGCCGGGTCTCCAAGAGACCCAGTACTTC
CDR3aa: CASSAPGLQETQYF

j_gene: TRBJ2-7
v_gene: TRBV7-2
d_gene: -
len: 16
abundance: -
CDR3nt: TGTGCCAGCAGCTTTGATTCTCGGGGGGCGTGGGATGAGCAGTACTTC
CDR3aa: CASSFDSRGAWDEQYF

j_gene: TRBJ2-7
v_gene: TRBV15
d_gene: -
len: 13
abundance: -
CDR3nt: TGTGCCACCAGCCTGGCGGGCGGCTACGAGCAGTACTTC
CDR3aa: CATSLAGGYEQYF

j_gene: TRBJ2-2
v_gene: TRBV6-1
d_gene: -
len: 16
abundance: -
CDR3nt: TGTGCCAGCAGTGAAAAAACTTACAGGGACACCGGGGAGCTGTTTTTT
CDR3aa: CASSEKTYRDTGELFF

j_gene: TRBJ1-1
v_gene: TRBV12-3/TRBV12-4
d_gene: -
len: 13
abundance: few
CDR3nt: TGTGCCAGCAGGAGGCGGTCAGGGACTGAAGCTTTCTTT
CDR3aa: CASRRRSGTEAFF

j_gene: TRBJ2-3
v_gene: TRBV24-1
d_gene: -
len: 12
abundance: -
CDR3nt: TGTGCCACCGCCGCGAGCACAGATACGCAGTATTTT
CDR3aa: CATAASTDTQYF

j_gene: TRBJ2-1
v_gene: TRBV6-5
d_gene: TRBD2
len: 14
abundance: -
CDR3nt: TGTGCCAGCAGTTACAACGGGGGGGGTAATGAGCAGTTCTTC
CDR3aa: CASSYNGGGNEQFF

j_gene: TRBJ2-1
v_gene: TRBV30
d_gene: -
len: 15
abundance: once
CDR3nt: TGTGCCTGGTGCAAGAGGGGGTTCTCCTACAATGAGCAGTTCTTC
CDR3aa: CAWCKRGFSYNEQFF

j_gene: TRBJ2-3
v_gene: TRBV4-1
d_gene: TRBD2
len: 16
abundance: -
CDR3nt: TGCGCCAGCAGCCAAGAAGCTAGCGGCATCACAGATACGCAGTATTTT
CDR3aa: CASSQEASGITDTQYF

j_gene: TRBJ2-7
v_gene: TRBV2
d_gene: -
len: 14
abundance: -
CDR3nt: TGTGCCAGCAGTGAGGTCGGTTGGGAGGACGAGCAGTACTTC
CDR3aa: CASSEVGWEDEQYF

j_gene: TRBJ2-1
v_gene: TRBV30
d_gene: TRBD2
len: 20
abundance: once
CDR3nt: TGTGCCTGGAGTGTTCGAGCCGGGACTAGCGTCTGGCTGGCCGAGAATGAGCAGTTCTTC
CDR3aa: CAWSVRAGTSVWLAENEQFF

j_gene: TRBJ2-3
v_gene: TRBV7-2
d_gene: -
len: 12
abundance: few
CDR3nt: TGTGCCAGCAGCTTAGTCGGAGATACGCAGTATTTT
CDR3aa: CASSLVGDTQYF